This entry describes one T cell receptor (beta chain). TCRdb's copy holds only in-frame clones and misses some; the assay was immunoSEQ multiplex PCR. The sample has around 57,000 clones; about 96% are singletons. This sample is part of a study of T cells after somatic rescue of genetic block. The CDR3 has 12 residues. The sample was peripheral blood mononuclear cells (PBMCs). The receptor was isolated from a child younger than two. This chain connects TRBV21-1 to TRBJ2-7; TRBD1, as called in the table, went unchecked against the DNA. TRBV21-1 is marked as a pseudogene. In DNA, the CDR3 is TGTGCCAGCAGCAAACACTCCTACGAGCAGTACTTC. It encodes CASSKHSYEQYF.